The 20 T cell receptor beta chains below were found in one sample sequenced in a study of blood T cell repertoires in COVID-19. Some clones are missing from TCRdb's copy, which holds only in-frame ones; the method was immunoSEQ multiplex PCR. The table records about 73,000 clones, under 90% of them present only once. The source material was peripheral blood. The receptors come from a woman between 55 and 75 years old with acute or convalescent COVID-19.

This chain connects TRBV28 to TRBJ1-2; D is possibly TRBD1 (6 bases). The CDR3 consists of 13 residues. The germline gives CDR1 MDHEN, CDR2 SYDVKM. V was trimmed by 5 bases and J by 4 bases, leaving 11 bases between them. DNA for the CDR3: TGTGCCAGCAGTACGACAGGTTTCTATGGCTACACCTTC. Protein product: CASSTTGFYGYTF.

The chain links TRBV10-1 to TRBJ1-6, with 11 bases matching TRBD1. Germline-derived CDR1 and CDR2 are WNHNN and SYGVQD (reference sequence). This CDR3 region has 18 residues. V shed 3 bases, J shed 5 bases, and the junction held 9 bases outside the gene matches. The CDR3 nucleotides are TGCGCCAGCAGTGATGTATGGGACAGGGGGTTGCATAATTCACCCCTCCACTTT. It is translated as CASSDVWDRGLHNSPLHF.

V is TRBV5-1 and J is TRBJ1-2; TRBD1 is a possible D gene (5 bases). V was trimmed by 2 bases and J by 4 bases, leaving 9 bases between them. This CDR3 region has 13 residues. The germline CDR1 and CDR2 sequences are SGHRS and YFSETQ. The CDR3 DNA is TGCGCCAGCAGCTTAGACAGCACCTATGGCTACACCTTC. This sequence encodes CASSLDSTYGYTF.

The genes are TRBV11-2 and TRBJ1-4; 9 nucleotides align to TRBD1. V gave up 1 base and J gave up 5 bases; unmatched junction bases: 2. CDR3 length: 15 residues. Germline V gives CDR1 SGHAT, CDR2 FQNNGV. CDR3 bases: TGTGCCAGCAGCTTAGGAGGACAGGGGAATGAAAAACTGTTTTTT. This gives the protein CASSLGGQGNEKLFF.

The gene calls are TRBV5-1 and TRBJ1-1; TRBD1 might be the D (6 bases). The germline V gene has CDR1 SGHRS and CDR2 YFSETQ. The CDR3 loop spans 13 amino acids. Trimming took 4 bases from V and 6 from J, leaving 13 bases between them. For the CDR3, the DNA is TGCGCCAGCAGCCTTTACAGGGACGCTGAAGCTTTCTTT. It yields the protein CASSLYRDAEAFF.

The rearrangement joins TRBV4-1 to TRBJ2-7; 11 positions agree with TRBD1. V gave up 2 bases and J gave up 4 bases; unmatched junction bases: 4. CDR1 MGHRA and CDR2 YSYEKL come from the germline V gene. The CDR3 is 15 residues long. The CDR3 coding sequence is TGCGCCAGCAGCCAATCCGGGACAGGGGGGTACGAGCAGTACTTC. Encoded protein: CASSQSGTGGYEQYF.

The chain has TRBV7-2 and TRBJ1-5, with 10 bases that match TRBD1. V gave up 4 bases and J gave up 2 bases; unmatched junction bases: 11. Germline V lookup: CDR1 SGHTA, CDR2 FQGNSA. CDR3 length: 18 residues. DNA for the CDR3: TGTGCCAGCAGCTCCGGTCGACAGGGGGCAGTTGGCAATCAGCCCCAGCATTTT. As protein: CASSSGRQGAVGNQPQHF.

The J gene is TRBJ2-6, the V gene TRBV28; TRBD1 matches at 9 bases. With V trimmed by 3 bases and J by 3 bases, 3 bases remained unmatched. This CDR3 spans 16 amino acids. From germline, CDR1 is MDHEN and CDR2 SYDVKM. CDR3 residues: CASSFTGGIGANVLTF. The CDR3 DNA reads as TGTGCCAGCAGTTTCACAGGGGGCATTGGGGCCAACGTCCTGACTTTC.

This chain links TRBV28 with TRBJ2-1, with TRBD2 matching 8 bases. The CDR3 has 16 amino acids. The J segment lost 0 bases and the V segment lost 6 bases, leaving 7 bases of the junction unmatched. Germline V gives CDR1 MDHEN, CDR2 SYDVKM. CDR3 sequence reads: CASRTAGAHSYNEQFF. DNA for the CDR3: TGTGCCAGCAGGACAGCGGGGGCCCACTCCTACAATGAGCAGTTCTTC.

CDR3 sequence: CASSPRSGGETIYF. In DNA, the CDR3 is TGTGCCAGCTCACCACGAAGCGGGGGCGAAACCATATATTTT. V is TRBV18 and J is TRBJ1-3; D may be TRBD1 (6 bases). Trimming removed 1 base at V and 10 bases at J, with 14 bases between. Germline V gives CDR1 KGHSH, CDR2 LQKENI. This CDR3 comprises 14 residues.

The chain uses TRBV4-1 and TRBJ2-7; the D gene is possibly TRBD2 (5 bases). Trimming removed 4 bases at V and 1 base at J, with 17 bases between. From germline, CDR1 is MGHRA and CDR2 YSYEKL. The CDR3 totals 16 residues. The CDR3 reads CASSRTDGGPSYEQYF. The CDR3 nucleotides read TGCGCCAGCAGCCGGACTGACGGAGGCCCGTCCTACGAGCAGTACTTC.

The genes are TRBV9 and TRBJ2-2; TRBD1 matches at 7 bases. V lost 4 bases and J lost 5; bases outside the gene matches: 8. In germline, CDR1 is SGDLS, CDR2 YYNGEE. This CDR3 is built from 15 residues. DNA of the CDR3: TGTGCCAGCAGCTATACGACAGGGAGTACCGGGGAGCTGTTTTTT. Its translation is CASSYTTGSTGELFF.

This clone was detected a few times. The rearrangement links TRBV5-1 to TRBJ2-3; 7 bases line up with TRBD1. Germline values: CDR1 SGHRS, CDR2 YFSETQ. The V segment lost 4 bases and the J segment 2 bases; nucleotides outside the gene matches: 4. This CDR3 is 14 amino acids long. The CDR3 reads CASSRDRLTDTQYF. The CDR3 DNA sequence: TGCGCCAGCAGCCGGGACAGACTCACAGATACGCAGTATTTT.

This chain links TRBV30 with TRBJ1-1; possibly TRBD1 for D (5 bases). The CDR3 is made up of 12 amino acids. Germline CDR1 and CDR2: GTSNPN and SVGIG (reference sequence). The V gene lost 4 bases and the J gene lost 7 bases, with 13 bases spanning the gap. CDR3 nucleotides: TGTGCCTGGACCCCAAGGGGCTATGAAGCTTTCTTT. It translates to CAWTPRGYEAFF. Together with reference TRBV30 and TRBJ1-1, the CDR3 gives the full variable domain: SQTIHQWPATLVQPVGSPLSLECTVEGTSNPNLYWYRQAAGRGLQLLFYSVGIGQISSEVPQNLSASRPQDRQFILSSKKLLLSDSGFYLCAWTPRGYEAFFGQGTRLTVV.

The J gene is TRBJ2-2, the V gene TRBV19, with TRBD1 identical over 10 bases. The CDR3 runs 13 residues. The trim removed 8 bases at V and 4 bases at J, leaving 1 base unmatched. Germline assignment: CDR1 LNHDA and CDR2 SQIVND (reference sequence). In nucleotides, the CDR3 is TGTGCCAGTTGGGACAGGGGCACCGGGGAGCTGTTTTTT. Translation: CASWDRGTGELFF.

The V gene is TRBV3-1 (or the pseudogene TRBV3-2), the J gene TRBJ2-7; 15 positions match TRBD2. This CDR3 is built from 14 residues. From germline, CDR1 is LGHDT and CDR2 YNNKEL (reference sequence). The J segment lost 7 bases and the V segment lost 4 bases, leaving 2 bases of the junction unmatched. DNA for the CDR3: TGTGCCAGCAGCCTGGGACTAGCGGGAGGAGAGCAGTACTTC. This sequence encodes CASSLGLAGGEQYF.

The genes are TRBV5-6 and TRBJ2-7; 9 bases are shared with TRBD1. Germline trimming cut 4 bases from V and 5 bases from J; bases unmatched to any gene: 10. The CDR3 runs to 15 residues. CDR1 is SGHDT, CDR2 YYEEEE, per germline. For the CDR3, the DNA is TGTGCCAGCAGCCCAAACCCGGGACAGGGAGACGAGCAGTACTTC. It encodes CASSPNPGQGDEQYF. Drawing the rest from reference TRBV5-6 and TRBJ2-7, the complete variable domain is DAGVTQSPTHLIKTRGQQVTLRCSPKSGHDTVSWYQQALGQGPQFIFQYYEEEERQRGNFPDRFSGHQFPNYSSELNVNALLLGDSALYLCASSPNPGQGDEQYFGPGTRLTVT.

The J gene is TRBJ1-3, the V gene TRBV7-2, with 7 bases that match TRBD1. Germline CDR1 and CDR2: SGHTA and FQGNSA. J was trimmed by 4 bases and V by 5 bases; bases with no gene match: 2. This CDR3 spans 13 amino acids. CDR3 sequence: CASSQQGGNTIYF. CDR3 DNA: TGTGCCAGCAGCCAACAGGGGGGAAACACCATATATTTT.

V usage is TRBV18 and J usage is TRBJ1-1; a possible D gene is TRBD1 (5 bases). Germline values: CDR1 KGHSH, CDR2 LQKENI. The CDR3 contains 13 residues. V was trimmed by 3 bases and J by 3 bases, leaving 8 bases between them. The CDR3 nucleotides are TGTGCCAGCTCACCGCAGGGCCACACTGAAGCTTTCTTT. Translation gives CASSPQGHTEAFF.

The gene calls are TRBV18 and TRBJ1-5; 9 bases fit TRBD1. The CDR3 extends over 15 amino acids. Germline CDR1 and CDR2: KGHSH and LQKENI. V was pared by 3 bases and J by 4 bases, with 4 bases of the junction left unmatched. This CDR3 reads CASSPGTGSNQPQHF. CDR3 sequence (DNA): TGTGCCAGCTCACCCGGGACAGGGTCTAATCAGCCCCAGCATTTT.